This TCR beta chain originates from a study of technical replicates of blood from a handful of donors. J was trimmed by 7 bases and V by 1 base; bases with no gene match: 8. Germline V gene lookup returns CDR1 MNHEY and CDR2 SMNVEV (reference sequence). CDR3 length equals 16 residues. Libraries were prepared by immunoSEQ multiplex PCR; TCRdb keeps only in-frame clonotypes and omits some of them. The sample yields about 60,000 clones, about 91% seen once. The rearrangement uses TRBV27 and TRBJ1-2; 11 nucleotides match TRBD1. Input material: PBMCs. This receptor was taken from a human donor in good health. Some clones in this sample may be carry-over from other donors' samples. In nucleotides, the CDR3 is TGTGCCAGCAGTTTATTCGGGACAGGGGGGGTTGGTGGCTACACCTTC. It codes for CASSLFGTGGVGGYTF.